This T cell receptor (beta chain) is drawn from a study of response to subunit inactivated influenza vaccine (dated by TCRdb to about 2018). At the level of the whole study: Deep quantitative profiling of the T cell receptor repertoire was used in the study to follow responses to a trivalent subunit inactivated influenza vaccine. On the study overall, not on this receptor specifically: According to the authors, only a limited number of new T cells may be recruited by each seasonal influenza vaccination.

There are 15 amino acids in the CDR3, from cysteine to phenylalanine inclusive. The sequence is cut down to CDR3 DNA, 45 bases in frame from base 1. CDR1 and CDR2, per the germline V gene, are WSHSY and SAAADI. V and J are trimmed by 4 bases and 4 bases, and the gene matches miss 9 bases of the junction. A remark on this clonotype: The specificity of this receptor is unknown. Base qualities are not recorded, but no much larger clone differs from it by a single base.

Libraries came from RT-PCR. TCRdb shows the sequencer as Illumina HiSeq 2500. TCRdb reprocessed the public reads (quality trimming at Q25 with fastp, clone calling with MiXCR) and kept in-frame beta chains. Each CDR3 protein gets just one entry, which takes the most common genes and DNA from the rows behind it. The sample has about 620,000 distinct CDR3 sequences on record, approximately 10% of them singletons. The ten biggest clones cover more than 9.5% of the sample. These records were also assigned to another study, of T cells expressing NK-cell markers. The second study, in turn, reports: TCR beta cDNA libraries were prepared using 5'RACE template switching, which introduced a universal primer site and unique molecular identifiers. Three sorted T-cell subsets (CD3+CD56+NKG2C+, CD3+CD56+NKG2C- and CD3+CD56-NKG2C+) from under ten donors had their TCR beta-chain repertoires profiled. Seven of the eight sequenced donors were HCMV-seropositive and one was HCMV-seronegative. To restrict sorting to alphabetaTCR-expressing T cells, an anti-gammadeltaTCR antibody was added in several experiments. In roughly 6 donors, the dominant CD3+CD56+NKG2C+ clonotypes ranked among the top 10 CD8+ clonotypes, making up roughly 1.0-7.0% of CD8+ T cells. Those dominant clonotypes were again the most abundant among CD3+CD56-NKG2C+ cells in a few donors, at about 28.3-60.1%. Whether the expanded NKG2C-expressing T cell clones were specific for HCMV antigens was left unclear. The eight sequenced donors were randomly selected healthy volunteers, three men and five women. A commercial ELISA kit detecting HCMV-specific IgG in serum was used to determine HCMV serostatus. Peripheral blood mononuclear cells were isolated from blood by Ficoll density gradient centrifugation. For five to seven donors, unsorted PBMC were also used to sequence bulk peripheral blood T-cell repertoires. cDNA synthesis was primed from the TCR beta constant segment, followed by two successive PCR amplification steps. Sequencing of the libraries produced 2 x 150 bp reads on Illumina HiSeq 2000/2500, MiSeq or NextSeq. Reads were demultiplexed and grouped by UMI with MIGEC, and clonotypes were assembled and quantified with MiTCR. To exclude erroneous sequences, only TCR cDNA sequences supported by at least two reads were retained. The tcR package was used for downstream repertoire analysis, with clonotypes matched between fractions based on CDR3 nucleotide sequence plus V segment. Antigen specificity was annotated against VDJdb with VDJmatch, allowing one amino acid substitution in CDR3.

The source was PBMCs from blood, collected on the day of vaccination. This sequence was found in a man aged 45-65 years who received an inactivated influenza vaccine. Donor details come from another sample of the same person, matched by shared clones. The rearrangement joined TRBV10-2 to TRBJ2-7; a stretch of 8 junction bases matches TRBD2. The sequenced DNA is TGCGCCAGCAGTGCAGCGGGAGCCTTGGGTTACGAGCAGTACTTC. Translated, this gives CASSAAGALGYEQYF.